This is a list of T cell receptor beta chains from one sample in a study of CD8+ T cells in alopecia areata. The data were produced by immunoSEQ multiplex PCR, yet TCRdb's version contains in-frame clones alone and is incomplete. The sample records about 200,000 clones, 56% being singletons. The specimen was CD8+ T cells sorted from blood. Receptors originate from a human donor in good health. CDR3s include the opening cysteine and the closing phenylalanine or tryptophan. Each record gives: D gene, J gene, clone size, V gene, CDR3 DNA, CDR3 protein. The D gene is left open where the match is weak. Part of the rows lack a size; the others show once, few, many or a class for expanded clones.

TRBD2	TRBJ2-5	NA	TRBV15	TGTGCCACCAGCGAGGGACTAGCGGGGATTGAGACCCAGTACTTC	CATSEGLAGIETQYF
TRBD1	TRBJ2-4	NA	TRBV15	TGTGCCACCAGCAGAAGGCCGGGACAGGGGGCCAAAAACATTCAGTACTTC	CATSRRPGQGAKNIQYF
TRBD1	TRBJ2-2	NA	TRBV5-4	TGTGCCAGCAGCCCATATTCGGACAGGGCCGGGGAGCTGTTTTTT	CASSPYSDRAGELFF
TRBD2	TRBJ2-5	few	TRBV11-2	TGTGCCAGCAGCCCCAGACTAGCGGGGCAAGAGACCCAGTACTTC	CASSPRLAGQETQYF
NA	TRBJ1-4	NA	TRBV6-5	TGTGCCAGCAGTGTAACCGGGACCCGGGATGAAAAACTGTTTTTT	CASSVTGTRDEKLFF
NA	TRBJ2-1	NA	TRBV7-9	TGTGCCAGCAGCTCCCCAATGGGGGCTGACAATGAGCAGTTCTTC	CASSSPMGADNEQFF
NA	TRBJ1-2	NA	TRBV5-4	TGTGCCAGCACCACGGGGGTGGGCGGCTACACCTTC	CASTTGVGGYTF
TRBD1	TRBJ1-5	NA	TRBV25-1	TGTGCCAGCAGTCGACAGGGCGCCAATCAGCCCCAGCATTTT	CASSRQGANQPQHF
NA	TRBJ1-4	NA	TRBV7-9	TGTGCCAGCAGCCCCCTCGTAGCGAATGAAAAACTGTTTTTT	CASSPLVANEKLFF
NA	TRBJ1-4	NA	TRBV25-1	TGTGCCAGCACCGTGGGGGGGCCCGGGGATGAAAAACTGTTTTTT	CASTVGGPGDEKLFF
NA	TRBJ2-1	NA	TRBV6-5	TGTGCCAGCAGTTACTCAGGGACAAGTTATTTCCAGTTCTTC	CASSYSGTSYFQFF
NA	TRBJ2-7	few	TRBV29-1	TGCAGCGTTGTTCACCGGGACGGACAGTACTTC	CSVVHRDGQYF
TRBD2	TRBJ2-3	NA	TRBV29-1	TGCAGCGTTCGGGGGACTAGCGGGGGAGCGGATACGCAGTATTTT	CSVRGTSGGADTQYF
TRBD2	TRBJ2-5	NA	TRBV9	TGTGCCAGCAGCATTATTGCGGGGGGCCTAGAGACCCAGTACTTC	CASSIIAGGLETQYF
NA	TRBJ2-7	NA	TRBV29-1	TGCAGCGTTTCCATATTGTCCGGGTACGAGCAGTACTTC	CSVSILSGYEQYF
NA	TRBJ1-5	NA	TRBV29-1	TGCAGCGCCCCCCACCCAGGGGCCGATCAGCCCCAGCATTTT	CSAPHPGADQPQHF
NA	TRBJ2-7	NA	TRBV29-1	TGCAGCGTTGTATCCGGGACATTCTACGAGCAGTACTTC	CSVVSGTFYEQYF
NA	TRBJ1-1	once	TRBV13	TGTGCCAGCAAAGACCCTGGTCGGCTTACTGAAGCTTTCTTT	CASKDPGRLTEAFF
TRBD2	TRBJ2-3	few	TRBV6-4	TGTGCCAGCAGTGGACTAGCGGGGAGCACAGATACGCAGTATTTT	CASSGLAGSTDTQYF
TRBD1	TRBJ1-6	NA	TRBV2	TGTGCCAGCAGCACAGGGGCAGGGGAACCCCTCCACTTT	CASSTGAGEPLHF
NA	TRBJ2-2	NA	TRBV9	TGTGCCAGCAGCGCGCTCACCGGGGAGCTGTTTTTT	CASSALTGELFF
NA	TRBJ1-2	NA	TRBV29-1	TGCAGCGTTGTTCCGAATGACCCACAGGGTGGCTACACCTTC	CSVVPNDPQGGYTF
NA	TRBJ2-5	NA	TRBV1	TGCACCAGCAGCCAACTCCGACTACATCGGCGGCGAGAGACCCAGTACTTC	CTSSQLRLHRRRETQYF
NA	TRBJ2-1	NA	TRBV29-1	TGCAGCGTTGAAGATCTGTCCGAGAGCTCCTACAATGAGCAGTTCTTC	CSVEDLSESSYNEQFF
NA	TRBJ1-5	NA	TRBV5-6	TGTGCCAGCAGCTTAAGGAGTCGCAATCAGCCCCAGCATTTT	CASSLRSRNQPQHF
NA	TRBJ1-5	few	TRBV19	TGTGCCAGTAGTCCCTCCCGGGGCCTCAATCAGCCCCAGCATTTT	CASSPSRGLNQPQHF
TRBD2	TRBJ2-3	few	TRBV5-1	TGCGCCAGCAGCCCACCCGTTAAGCGGGGCGGGGCAGATACGCAGTATTTT	CASSPPVKRGGADTQYF
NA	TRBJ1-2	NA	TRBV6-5	TGTGCCAGCAGCCCGGGTCCTCGGTTCAACTATGGCTACACCTTC	CASSPGPRFNYGYTF
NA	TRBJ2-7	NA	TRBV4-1	TGCGCCAGCAGCCAAGAAGTATCCCAGGGCTCCTACGAGCAGTACTTC	CASSQEVSQGSYEQYF
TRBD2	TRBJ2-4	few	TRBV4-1	TGCGCCAGCAGCCCGACTAGCGGGGGTACACTAGCCAAAAACATTCAGTACTTC	CASSPTSGGTLAKNIQYF
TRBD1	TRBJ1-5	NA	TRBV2	TGTGCCTGGGGGGACAGGCGGTCGAGATGGCAGCCCCAGCATTTT	CAWGDRRSRWQPQHF
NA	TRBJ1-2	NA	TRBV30	TGTGCCTGGAGTGTGGACGGAAACTATGGCTACACCTTC	CAWSVDGNYGYTF
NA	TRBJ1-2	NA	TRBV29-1	TGCAGCGTTGAAGGCCCCCAGCAGTCAGAATATGGCTACACCTTC	CSVEGPQQSEYGYTF
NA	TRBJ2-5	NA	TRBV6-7	TGTGCCAGCAGTTCAATCGACGTGGAGGAAGAGACCCAGTACTTC	CASSSIDVEEETQYF
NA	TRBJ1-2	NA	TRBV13	TGTGCCAGCAGCTTAGGCCCGGGGATAAACTATGGCTACACCTTC	CASSLGPGINYGYTF
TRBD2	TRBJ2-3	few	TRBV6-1	TGTGCCAGCAGTGAACCCCGGACTAGTCTAGCGGATACGCAGTATTTT	CASSEPRTSLADTQYF
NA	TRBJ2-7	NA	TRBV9	TGTGCCAGCAGCGTAGGCGGGGGCAACTACGAGCAGTACTTC	CASSVGGGNYEQYF
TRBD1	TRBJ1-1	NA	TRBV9	TGTGCCAGCAGCGTAGGGACAGGGTCGGGAACTGAAGCTTTCTTT	CASSVGTGSGTEAFF
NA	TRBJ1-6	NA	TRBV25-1	TGTGCCAGCACCAGGGCTACTTCACCCCTCCACTTT	CASTRATSPLHF
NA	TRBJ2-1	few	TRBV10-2	TGCGCCAGCAGTGATGGCATTGGCTCCTACAATGAGCAGTTCTTC	CASSDGIGSYNEQFF
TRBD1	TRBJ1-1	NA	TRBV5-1	TGCGCCAGCAGCTTATCCGGGACAGCCGAAGCTTTCTTT	CASSLSGTAEAFF
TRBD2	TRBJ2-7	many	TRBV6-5	TGTGCCAGCAGTTACTCTCGGACTAGGGCGGCCTACGAGCAGTACTTC	CASSYSRTRAAYEQYF
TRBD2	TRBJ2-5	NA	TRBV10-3	TGTGCCATCAGTGAGCCTAGCGGAGGAGAGACCCAGTACTTC	CAISEPSGGETQYF
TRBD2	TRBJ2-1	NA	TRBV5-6	TGTGCCAGCAGCCCGAGCGGGGGGCAGGAGTTCTTC	CASSPSGGQEFF
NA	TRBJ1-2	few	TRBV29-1	TGCAGCGTTGGAAGGGGCCCAAGCTATGGCTACACCTTC	CSVGRGPSYGYTF
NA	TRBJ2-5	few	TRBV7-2	TGTGCCAGCAGCTTACCCCTAGAGACCCAGTACTTC	CASSLPLETQYF
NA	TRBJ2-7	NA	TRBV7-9	TGTGCCAGCAGCACCACCGTGGCCAGAAACTTCTACGAGCAGTACTTC	CASSTTVARNFYEQYF
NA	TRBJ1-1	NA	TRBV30	TGTGCCTGGATGGCGAACACTGAAGCTTTCTTT	CAWMANTEAFF
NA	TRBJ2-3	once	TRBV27	TGTGCCAGCAGTTTGACGCCAGGCACAGATACGCAGTATTTT	CASSLTPGTDTQYF
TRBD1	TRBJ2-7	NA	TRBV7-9	TGTGCCAGCAGCCAGGGGGTCGGGGAGCAGTACTTC	CASSQGVGEQYF
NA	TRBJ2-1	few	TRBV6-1	TGTGCCAGCAGTGAATACAAGGGGTCCTACAATGAGCAGTTCTTC	CASSEYKGSYNEQFF
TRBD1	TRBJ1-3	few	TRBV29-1	TGCAGCGTTTTCGAGACAGGGACTTACTCTGGAAACACCATATATTTT	CSVFETGTYSGNTIYF
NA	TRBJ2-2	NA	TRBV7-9	TGTGCCACCCCCGTATTGGTCGGGGAGCTGTTTTTT	CATPVLVGELFF
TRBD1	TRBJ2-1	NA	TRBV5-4	TGTGCCAGCAGCTACACCGGACAGGGCCATGAGCAGTTCTTC	CASSYTGQGHEQFF